Each of the 13 T cell receptor beta chains below was sequenced from the same sample in a study of T cells and Merkel cell carcinoma outcomes. Using immunoSEQ multiplex PCR, the repertoire was profiled, and TCRdb retains in-frame clones only, with some absent. The data hold about 1,900 clones, with 92% observed a single time. Source material: tumor tissue from Merkel cell carcinoma. The receptors originated from a human donor with Merkel cell carcinoma.

The CDR3 reads CAIFRGEGLDDEQYF. As DNA, the CDR3 is TGTGCCATCTTTCGAGGCGAGGGGCTGGATGACGAGCAGTACTTC. The chain is built from TRBV10-3 and TRBJ2-7; D might be TRBD1 or TRBD2, each matching 5 bases. The CDR3 extends over 15 amino acids. The V gene's germline CDR1 is ENHRY and CDR2 SYGVKD. V was clipped by 8 bases and J by 5 bases, with 22 bases between them.

The V call is TRBV6-5, the J call TRBJ1-1, with D unresolved. CDR3 length equals 14 residues. From germline, CDR1 is MNHEY and CDR2 SVGAGI. Trimming left V 4 bases short and J 5 bases short, with 14 bases between. CDR3 sequence (DNA): TGTGCCAGCAGTTCCCCGGCGGGGAGAACTGAAGCTTTCTTT. Protein sequence: CASSSPAGRTEAFF.

The gene calls are TRBV7-9 and TRBJ2-7; 7 bases match TRBD1. CDR3 size: 19 residues. V was clipped by 0 bases and J by 2 bases; unmatched bases: 16. Germline CDR1 SEHNR, CDR2 FQNEAQ (reference sequence). The CDR3 loop is CASSLAMGQRAAGTYEQYF. The CDR3 DNA follows: TGTGCCAGCAGCTTAGCTATGGGACAGAGGGCGGCCGGGACCTACGAGCAGTACTTC.

The chain has TRBV7-2 and TRBJ1-5, with no clear D. The germline gives CDR1 SGHTA, CDR2 FQGNSA. The CDR3 spans 12 residues. Trimming took 1 base from V and 7 from J, leaving 5 bases between them. In DNA form, the CDR3 reads TGTGCCAGCAGCTTAGACCGACAGCCCCAGCATTTT. Amino acid sequence: CASSLDRQPQHF.

This rearrangement joins TRBV19 to TRBJ1-2; no definite D call. This CDR3 spans 14 amino acids. V was trimmed by 6 bases and J by 4 bases, leaving 15 bases between them. From germline, CDR1 is LNHDA and CDR2 SQIVND (reference sequence). The CDR3 sequence is CASSLSQAIYGYTF. CDR3 nucleotide sequence: TGTGCCAGTAGCCTGTCCCAGGCAATCTATGGCTACACCTTC.

The chain is built from TRBV7-9 and TRBJ1-3; the D is unclear. The length of the CDR3 is 18 residues. V lost 4 bases to trimming and J lost 2 bases, with 21 bases between them. Germline V CDR1 and CDR2: SEHNR, FQNEAQ (reference sequence). As DNA, the CDR3 is TGTGCCAGCAGCTCGACTCCCGGAGGAGAGGGCGCTGGAAACACCATATATTTT. Protein: CASSSTPGGEGAGNTIYF.

The chain's CDR3 is CASSPRGEGYGYTF. In DNA form, the CDR3 reads TGCGCCAGCAGCCCCAGGGGGGAGGGCTATGGCTACACCTTC. The chain carries TRBV5-1 and TRBJ1-2, with TRBD1 identical over 7 bases. The V and J ends lost 4 bases and 4 bases, in that order; junction bases with no gene match: 7. The V gene's germline CDR1 is SGHRS and CDR2 YFSETQ. The CDR3 has 14 amino acids.

The chain combines TRBV5-1 with TRBJ1-1; no clear D gene. Trimming pared 4 bases from V and 2 bases from J, leaving 15 bases between. Germline V gene lookup returns CDR1 SGHRS and CDR2 YFSETQ. The CDR3 is 15 amino acids. As DNA, the CDR3 is TGCGCCAGCAGCCGCCTGATGACTGTTAACACTGAAGCTTTCTTT. Protein product: CASSRLMTVNTEAFF. Variable domain in full (rest from reference TRBV5-1 and TRBJ1-1): KAGVTQTPRYLIKTRGQQVTLSCSPISGHRSVSWYQQTPGQGLQFLFEYFSETQRNKGNFPGRFSGRQFSNSRSEMNVSTLELGDSALYLCASSRLMTVNTEAFFGQGTRLTVV.

The CDR3 protein is CASSFVGGSSGANVLTF. For the CDR3, the DNA is TGTGCCAGCAGTTTCGTGGGGGGGTCGTCTGGGGCCAACGTCCTGACTTTC. The V call is TRBV27, the J call TRBJ2-6, with 7 bases lining up with TRBD2. V trimming: 3 bases; J trimming: 1 base; junction bases outside the gene matches: 6. Per the germline V gene, CDR1 is MNHEY and CDR2 is SMNVEV (reference sequence). The CDR3 runs 17 residues.

This rearrangement joins TRBV19 to TRBJ1-3; TRBD1 aligns across 8 bases. CDR1 and CDR2 (germline): LNHDA, SQIVND (reference sequence). V dropped 5 bases and J dropped 4; count of bases not matched to a gene: 16. This CDR3 spans 18 amino acids. DNA for the CDR3: TGTGCCAGTAGTCCCCGTGACAGGGGAGGAAAGCGGGGAAACACCATATATTTT. This encodes CASSPRDRGGKRGNTIYF.

This chain joins TRBV11-3 and TRBJ2-1; the match to TRBD2 covers 9 bases. The CDR3 sequence is 15 residues long. Looked up from germline, CDR1 is SGHNT and CDR2 is YENEEA. V lost 1 base and J lost 5; bases outside the gene matches: 3. The CDR3 reads CASSLGGTSNNEQFF. CDR3 DNA sequence: TGTGCCAGCAGCTTAGGGGGGACTAGCAACAATGAGCAGTTCTTC.

The chain recombines TRBV7-6 with TRBJ1-1; 9 nucleotides agree with TRBD1. J gave up 0 bases and V 4 bases, and 3 bases lay outside the gene matches. CDR3 length: 15 amino acids. CDR1 SGHVS and CDR2 FNYEAQ come from the germline V gene. The CDR3 bases are TGTGCCAGCAGCTCGGGACAGGGAATGAACACTGAAGCTTTCTTT. Its protein is CASSSGQGMNTEAFF.

The genes are TRBV5-1 and TRBJ2-7; no definite D call. Germline loops: CDR1 SGHRS, CDR2 YFSETQ. CDR3 size: 15 residues. The V gene lost 0 bases and the J gene lost 2 bases, with 12 bases spanning the gap. The CDR3 protein is CASSLEAFTTYEQYF. DNA for the CDR3: TGCGCCAGCAGCTTGGAAGCTTTCACGACCTACGAGCAGTACTTC. The full variable domain, in which reference TRBV5-1 and TRBJ2-7 provide the parts outside the CDR3, is KAGVTQTPRYLIKTRGQQVTLSCSPISGHRSVSWYQQTPGQGLQFLFEYFSETQRNKGNFPGRFSGRQFSNSRSEMNVSTLELGDSALYLCASSLEAFTTYEQYFGPGTRLTVT.